What follows is one T cell receptor beta chain and its context. The source of the sample is a study of CD8 T cells in Susac syndrome. The authors reverse transcribed roughly 0.5 to 1 ug RNA with random hexamers. Multiplex PCR with immunoSEQ amplified the TCR beta CDR3 across 54 Vbeta and 13 Jbeta. MiXCR, run by TCRdb on the immunoSEQ multiplex PCR reads, gives a single entry per CDR3 protein. Counted here are 250,000 to 350,000 distinct CDR3 sequences, around 92% occurring once; the ten biggest clones make up roughly 0.059%. The T cells that were sequenced for TCR beta were CD8+ and CD4+ cells from blood. The CD8+ and CD4+ T cells were negatively isolated, with the TEMRA cells enriched by FACS. Sample: CD4+ T cells from PBMCs. The clonotype originates from a human donor with multiple sclerosis.

This CDR3 reads CASSLTGQGSYEQYF. The CDR3 DNA is TGTGCCAGCAGCTTAACCGGACAGGGAAGCTACGAGCAGTACTTC. V is TRBV7-3 and J is TRBJ2-7; TRBD1 aligns across 8 bases. From germline, CDR1 is SGHTA and CDR2 FQGTGA. With 0 bases clipped from V and 3 bases from J, the junction kept 4 bases outside the gene matches. The CDR3 covers 15 residues. The variable domain in full, completed from reference TRBV7-3 and TRBJ2-7, reads GAGVSQTPSNKVTEKGKYVELRCDPISGHTALYWYRQSLGQGPEFLIYFQGTGAADDSGLPNDRFFAVRPEGSVSTLKIQRTERGDSAVYLCASSLTGQGSYEQYFGPGTRLTVT.